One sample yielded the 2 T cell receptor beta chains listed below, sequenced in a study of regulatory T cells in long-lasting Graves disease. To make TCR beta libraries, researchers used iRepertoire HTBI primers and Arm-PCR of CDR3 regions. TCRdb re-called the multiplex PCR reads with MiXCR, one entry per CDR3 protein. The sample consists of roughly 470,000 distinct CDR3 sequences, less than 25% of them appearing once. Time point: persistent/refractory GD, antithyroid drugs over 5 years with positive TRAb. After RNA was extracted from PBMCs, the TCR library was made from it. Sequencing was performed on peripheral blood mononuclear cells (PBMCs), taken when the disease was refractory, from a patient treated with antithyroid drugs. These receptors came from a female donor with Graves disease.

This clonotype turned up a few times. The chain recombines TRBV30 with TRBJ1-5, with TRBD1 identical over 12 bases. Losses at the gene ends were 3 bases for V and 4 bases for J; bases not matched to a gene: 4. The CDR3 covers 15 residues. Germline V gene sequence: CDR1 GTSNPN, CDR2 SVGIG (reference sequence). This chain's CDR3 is CAWSPGQGANQPQHF. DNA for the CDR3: TGTGCCTGGAGCCCGGGACAGGGGGCGAATCAGCCCCAGCATTTT.

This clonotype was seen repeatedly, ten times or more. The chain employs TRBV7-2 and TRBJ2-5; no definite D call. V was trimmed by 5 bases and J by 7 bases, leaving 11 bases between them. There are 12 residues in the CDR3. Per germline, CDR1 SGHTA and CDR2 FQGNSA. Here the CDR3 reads CASSRRVGTQYF. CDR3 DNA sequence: TGTGCCAGCAGCCGTCGAGTTGGGACCCAGTACTTC.